Listed below are T cell receptor beta chains from one sample, sequenced in a study of regulatory T cells in long-lasting Graves disease. TCRdb fed the multiplex PCR reads into MiXCR, producing one record per CDR3 protein. The sample lists 300,000 to 400,000 distinct CDR3 sequences, around 15% occurring once. These data were also reused for a study on T cells in Graves' hyperthyroidism and ophthalmopathy.

The source material was peripheral blood mononuclear cells (PBMCs), sampled at new diagnosis, from a patient treated with antithyroid drugs. The origin of the receptors is a middle-aged man with Graves disease. Each CDR3 is given with its conserved first and last residue. Each record gives: D gene, J gene, V gene, CDR3 length, clone size, CDR3 DNA, CDR3 protein. The D gene is left open where the match is weak. Where a row states a size, it is once, few, many or the class of an expanded clone; other rows omit it.

d_gene: -; j_gene: TRBJ1-6; v_gene: TRBV27; len: 16; abundance: many; CDR3nt: TGTGCCAGCAGTTTACGGGTGAGGGGGAAAAATTCACCCCTCCACTTT; CDR3aa: CASSLRVRGKNSPLHF
d_gene: -; j_gene: TRBJ1-6; v_gene: TRBV7-2; len: 13; abundance: many; CDR3nt: TGTGCCAGCAGTTTAGTGGGGAATTCACCCCTCCACTTT; CDR3aa: CASSLVGNSPLHF
d_gene: -; j_gene: TRBJ2-7; v_gene: TRBV18; len: 13; abundance: many; CDR3nt: TGTGCCAGCTCACCGGGACACCTCTACGAGCAGTACTTC; CDR3aa: CASSPGHLYEQYF
d_gene: -; j_gene: TRBJ2-3; v_gene: TRBV7-9; len: 14; abundance: -; CDR3nt: TGTGCCAGCTCCCCGGTCCTTTACACAGATACGCAGTATTTT; CDR3aa: CASSPVLYTDTQYF
d_gene: TRBD1; j_gene: TRBJ2-7; v_gene: TRBV6-5; len: 14; abundance: -; CDR3nt: TGTGCCAGCAGTTACTCGGACAGGGGAGACGAGCAGTACTTC; CDR3aa: CASSYSDRGDEQYF
d_gene: -; j_gene: TRBJ2-5; v_gene: TRBV10-3; len: 14; abundance: few; CDR3nt: TGTGCCATCAGTGAGTCCGGGGGTCCAGAGACCCAGTACTTC; CDR3aa: CAISESGGPETQYF
d_gene: -; j_gene: TRBJ2-7; v_gene: TRBV3-1; len: 14; abundance: many; CDR3nt: TGTGCCAGCAGCCTGGGGACGCCCTCCTACGAGCAGTACTTC; CDR3aa: CASSLGTPSYEQYF
d_gene: TRBD1; j_gene: TRBJ2-4; v_gene: TRBV5-1; len: 13; abundance: -; CDR3nt: TGTGCCAGCAGCCAAGACAGGGGCGACATTCAGTACTTC; CDR3aa: CASSQDRGDIQYF
d_gene: TRBD1; j_gene: TRBJ2-1; v_gene: TRBV5-1; len: 16; abundance: many; CDR3nt: TGCGCCAGCAGCTTGGGACAGGGGGCTTCCTACAATGAGCAGTTCTTC; CDR3aa: CASSLGQGASYNEQFF
d_gene: -; j_gene: TRBJ1-1; v_gene: TRBV25-1; len: 14; abundance: few; CDR3nt: TGTGCCACCGACTCAGGGTTACGGAACACTGAAGCTTTCTTT; CDR3aa: CATDSGLRNTEAFF
d_gene: -; j_gene: TRBJ1-6; v_gene: TRBV28; len: 12; abundance: -; CDR3nt: TGTGCCAGCAGCAGGGAACATTCACCCCTCCACTTT; CDR3aa: CASSREHSPLHF
d_gene: -; j_gene: TRBJ2-7; v_gene: TRBV25-1; len: 12; abundance: -; CDR3nt: TGTGCCAGCAGCGAAGGGGCCGTGGGCAGGGACTTC; CDR3aa: CASSEGAVGRDF
d_gene: TRBD1; j_gene: TRBJ2-3; v_gene: TRBV5-5; len: 14; abundance: few; CDR3nt: TGTGCCAGCGGACGGGACAGGGGGGCAGATACGCAGTATTTT; CDR3aa: CASGRDRGADTQYF
d_gene: TRBD2; j_gene: TRBJ2-5; v_gene: TRBV24-1; len: 18; abundance: many; CDR3nt: TGTGCCACCAGTGATTTTTCCCGCCCGGGGGGGCCCGGGGAGACCCAGTACTTC; CDR3aa: CATSDFSRPGGPGETQYF
d_gene: -; j_gene: TRBJ2-7; v_gene: TRBV12-3/TRBV12-4; len: 13; abundance: many; CDR3nt: TGTGCCAGCAACTTGAATCTGAGGGGATTGCAGTACTTC; CDR3aa: CASNLNLRGLQYF
d_gene: -; j_gene: TRBJ1-4; v_gene: TRBV20-1; len: 14; abundance: few; CDR3nt: TGCAGTGCTAGAGACGAGAGCGGGAATGAAAAACTGTTTTTT; CDR3aa: CSARDESGNEKLFF
d_gene: TRBD1; j_gene: TRBJ2-5; v_gene: TRBV20-1; len: 16; abundance: -; CDR3nt: TGCAGTGCTTCTTCCACCCGGGACAGGACTGCCGGGACCCAGTACTTC; CDR3aa: CSASSTRDRTAGTQYF
d_gene: TRBD1; j_gene: TRBJ2-1; v_gene: TRBV20-1; len: 12; abundance: -; CDR3nt: TGCAGTACCGGGACAGGGCTGAATGAGCAGTTCTTC; CDR3aa: CSTGTGLNEQFF
d_gene: TRBD1; j_gene: TRBJ2-7; v_gene: TRBV7-2; len: 13; abundance: many; CDR3nt: TGTGCCAGCAGTTACACGACAGGGCCCGAGCAGTACTTC; CDR3aa: CASSYTTGPEQYF
d_gene: TRBD1; j_gene: TRBJ2-7; v_gene: TRBV28; len: 15; abundance: few; CDR3nt: TGTGCCACCCAGAGCTACGGACAGGGGTCCTACGAGCAGTACTTC; CDR3aa: CATQSYGQGSYEQYF
d_gene: -; j_gene: TRBJ1-1; v_gene: TRBV6-9; len: 13; abundance: many; CDR3nt: TGTGCCAGCAGTTCAACCCTAGGAACTGAAGCTTTCTTT; CDR3aa: CASSSTLGTEAFF
d_gene: -; j_gene: TRBJ1-6; v_gene: TRBV27; len: 15; abundance: many; CDR3nt: TGTGCCAGCAGTTTATGGGCAGGGTTGAATTCACCCCTCCACTTT; CDR3aa: CASSLWAGLNSPLHF